Below are 26 T cell receptor beta chains sequenced from a single sample in a study of post-analysis software for immune sequencing data. Libraries were made from TCR beta cDNA, and they carried unique molecular identifiers. TCRdb independently ran MiXCR on the PCR reads; one entry per CDR3 protein. The table records 700,000 to 900,000 distinct CDR3 sequences, roughly 50% of them present only once. Points from the study as a whole: A few TRBV segments appeared more often in patients than in controls, and TRBV5-6, TRBV5-1 and TRBV20-1 were among these.

Antigens of these TCRs are unknown. The sample consisted of blood. The receptors stem from a girl between 10 and 17 years old with multiple sclerosis.

The CDR3 coding sequence is TGTGCCAGCAGTCCACAGAGGAGAGGTGAAAAACTGTTTTTT. This codes for CASSPQRRGEKLFF. This sequence joins TRBV12-3 or TRBV12-4 and TRBJ1-4, with unresolved D. The CDR3 loop spans 14 amino acids. The V gene lost 5 bases and the J gene lost 7 bases, with 14 bases spanning the gap.

The chain uses TRBV29-1 and TRBJ1-1; 7 nucleotides align to TRBD1. The CDR3 length is 14 residues. The V and J ends lost 2 bases and 5 bases, in that order; junction bases with no gene match: 8. CDR1 SQVTM and CDR2 ANQGSEA come from the germline V gene. The CDR3 DNA follows: TGCAGCGTTGAAATTTTGGGACAGTCAACTGAAGCTTTCTTT. It yields the protein CSVEILGQSTEAFF.

V usage is TRBV7-3 and J usage is TRBJ2-1, with 8 bases fitting TRBD2. The CDR3 spans 14 residues. Germline loops: CDR1 SGHTA, CDR2 FQGTGA. V was clipped by 5 bases and J by 7 bases; unmatched bases: 7. Written as DNA, the CDR3 is TGTGCCAGCAGCCGGAGCGGGAGTGGGAATGAGCAGTTCTTC. Amino acid sequence: CASSRSGSGNEQFF.

This chain uses TRBV7-2 with TRBJ2-7; 8 bases are a match to TRBD2. Unmatched junction bases numbered 15, after V lost 3 bases and J lost 5 bases. Germline V gene data show CDR1 as SGHTA and CDR2 as FQGNSA. The length of the CDR3 is 17 residues. DNA for the CDR3: TGTGCCAGCAGCTTGGCGTGGCCGACTAGCGTCTTTGACGAGCAGTACTTC. It translates to CASSLAWPTSVFDEQYF.

This clonotype was seen more than once but under ten times. The V gene is TRBV4-3, the J gene TRBJ2-3; 9 nucleotides align to TRBD2. Germline V gene sequence: CDR1 LGHNA, CDR2 YSLEER. The V and J ends lost 3 bases and 2 bases, in that order; junction bases with no gene match: 3. CDR3 length equals 15 residues. CDR3 sequence: CASSQGLAYTDTQYF. The CDR3 region has the DNA TGCGCCAGCAGCCAGGGACTAGCCTACACAGATACGCAGTATTTT.

There are a few counts of this clonotype. This chain's CDR3 is CASRRVGGNTIYF. CDR3 DNA sequence: TGTGCCAGCAGAAGGGTGGGTGGAAACACCATATATTTT. This rearrangement joins TRBV6-5 to TRBJ1-3; D ambiguous. The V end was cut by 6 bases, the J end by 3 bases, with 9 bases between. The CDR3 sequence is 13 residues long. Germline CDR1 MNHEY, CDR2 SVGAGI.

This clonotype was counted a few times. This chain joins TRBV12-3 or TRBV12-4 and TRBJ2-1, with a weak D call TRBD1 (6 bases). V lost 5 bases and J lost 2, with 16 bases in between. This CDR3 spans 16 amino acids. Here the CDR3 DNA reads TGTGCCAGCAGTGGGCGACAGGAGGACCCCTACAATGAGCAGTTCTTC. Translating gives CASSGRQEDPYNEQFF.

The chain employs TRBV15 and TRBJ1-4; D not resolved. From germline, CDR1 is LNHNV and CDR2 YYDKDF (reference sequence). V was clipped by 0 bases and J by 8 bases, with 4 bases between them. The CDR3 loop spans 12 amino acids. CDR3 sequence: CATSRDMEKLFF. As DNA, the CDR3 is TGTGCCACCAGCAGAGATATGGAAAAACTGTTTTTT.

The chain employs TRBV6-1 and TRBJ2-7; D is ambiguous. The CDR3 sequence is 15 residues long. Germline V lookup: CDR1 MNHNS, CDR2 SASEGT. Trimming pared 0 bases from V and 4 bases from J, leaving 13 bases between. CDR3 coding DNA: TGTGCCAGCAGTGAAGCGAGTGGCGGTCAGTACGAGCAGTACTTC. Its protein product is CASSEASGGQYEQYF.

This clonotype has only a few counts. The V and J genes are TRBV5-1 and TRBJ2-7; D gene unclear. V lost 1 base, J lost 1 base, and 9 bases lay in between. This CDR3 region has 14 residues. The germline V gene has CDR1 SGHRS and CDR2 YFSETQ. Here the CDR3 DNA reads TGCGCCAGCAGCTTGAGAGACCTGTCCTACGAGCAGTACTTC. Residues: CASSLRDLSYEQYF.

The rearrangement joins TRBV6-2 or TRBV6-3 to TRBJ2-1; 14 nucleotides align to TRBD2. Per germline, CDR1 MNHEY and CDR2 SVGEGT. J lost 4 bases, V lost 7 bases, and 18 bases had no gene match. This CDR3 is 20 amino acids long. CDR3: CASTPLTPGLAGEVYNEQFF. The CDR3 region has the DNA TGTGCCAGCACCCCACTAACGCCGGGACTAGCGGGAGAAGTATACAATGAGCAGTTCTTC.

The CDR3 DNA is TGTGCCAGCAGTTTATCCCCAGGGTTCACAGATACGCAGTATTTT. Amino acid sequence: CASSLSPGFTDTQYF. The genes are TRBV27 and TRBJ2-3; TRBD1 is a possible D gene (5 bases). CDR1 is MNHEY and CDR2 is SMNVEV in the germline V gene (reference sequence). The germline V and J ends were trimmed by 0 bases and 2 bases, with 9 bases remaining between them. The CDR3 contains 15 residues.

The CDR3 sequence: CASTKPGHPYSGANVLTF. CDR3 DNA sequence: TGTGCCAGCACCAAGCCAGGGCATCCCTACTCTGGGGCCAACGTCCTGACTTTC. The J gene is TRBJ2-6, the V gene TRBV6-1, with a tentative D call TRBD1 (5 bases). Looked up from germline, CDR1 is MNHNS and CDR2 is SASEGT. CDR3 length: 18 amino acids. V was pared by 7 bases and J by 0 bases, with 19 bases between.

CDR3 sequence reads: CSAGRQGRETQYF. CDR3 nucleotides: TGCAGTGCTGGGCGACAGGGACGTGAGACCCAGTACTTC. J is TRBJ2-5 and V is TRBV20-1, with 7 positions matching TRBD1. V was clipped by 5 bases and J by 5 bases; unmatched bases: 8. The CDR3 length is 13 residues. Per the germline V gene, CDR1 is DFQATT and CDR2 is SNEGSKA (reference sequence).

CDR3 nucleotides: TGTGCCATCAGTGAGTCCAGGACGGGAGTCTCTGGAAACACCATATATTTT. Amino acids: CAISESRTGVSGNTIYF. The chain carries TRBV10-3 and TRBJ1-3; D not resolved. The germline CDR1 and CDR2 sequences are ENHRY and SYGVKD. The CDR3 consists of 17 residues. V lost 0 bases and J lost 0, with 12 bases in between.

The chain uses TRBV6-5 and TRBJ1-4; D ambiguous. Germline V gene data show CDR1 as MNHEY and CDR2 as SVGAGI. This CDR3 region has 13 residues. V was cut by 1 base and J by 4 bases, with 4 bases left in between. The CDR3 bases are TGTGCCAGCAGTTACTGGGGTAATGAAAAACTGTTTTTT. Its translation: CASSYWGNEKLFF.

The chain has TRBV20-1 and TRBJ2-1; TRBD2 might be the D (5 bases). The germline gives CDR1 DFQATT, CDR2 SNEGSKA (reference sequence). The V gene lost 2 bases and the J gene lost 3 bases, with 11 bases spanning the gap. The CDR3 spans 14 residues. CDR3 in DNA: TGCAGTGCTAGACCCCCCGGGAACTACAATGAGCAGTTCTTC. As protein: CSARPPGNYNEQFF.

The J gene is TRBJ2-4, the V gene TRBV7-9, with no clear D. The J call may be wrong; the DNA end is better matched by TRBJ2-7. Germline V gene data show CDR1 as SEHNR and CDR2 as FQNEAQ (reference sequence). The CDR3 is 14 residues long. The CDR3, as DNA: TGTGCCAGCAGCCTGGTTAGTGGGTCCTACGAGCAGTACTTC. It encodes CASSLVSGSYEQYF.

This clonotype was seen only a few times. This chain connects TRBV10-3 to TRBJ2-7; 13 nucleotides agree with TRBD2. The CDR3 totals 20 residues. Per the germline V gene, CDR1 is ENHRY and CDR2 is SYGVKD. V dropped 6 bases and J dropped 1; count of bases not matched to a gene: 18. The CDR3 region is CAIRPDGLGLAGVGSYEQYF. In DNA, the CDR3 is TGTGCCATCAGACCAGACGGACTAGGACTAGCGGGAGTGGGTTCCTACGAGCAGTACTTC.

The chain carries TRBV7-2 and TRBJ2-5, with TRBD2 identical over 15 bases. V was clipped by 5 bases and J by 5 bases; unmatched bases: 9. The CDR3 totals 17 residues. Per germline, CDR1 SGHTA and CDR2 FQGNSA. The CDR3 coding sequence is TGTGCCAGCAGCCCTCAGACCGGGACTAGCGGGAGGGAGACCCAGTACTTC. Translating it yields CASSPQTGTSGRETQYF.

The chain has TRBV6-5 and TRBJ2-7; 8 bases line up with TRBD1. In germline, CDR1 is MNHEY, CDR2 SVGAGI. V trimming: 6 bases; J trimming: 3 bases; junction bases outside the gene matches: 4. The length of the CDR3 is 13 residues. In DNA, the CDR3 is TGTGCCAGCAGATCGACAGGGGTCTACGAGCAGTACTTC. It encodes CASRSTGVYEQYF.

J is TRBJ2-1 and V is TRBV5-1; the match to TRBD1 covers 10 bases. The ends lost 3 bases at V and 9 bases at J; junction bases unmatched: 6. In germline, CDR1 is SGHRS, CDR2 YFSETQ. The CDR3 runs to 14 residues. CDR3 protein: CASSSGQGTSEQFF. CDR3 coding DNA: TGCGCCAGCAGCTCGGGACAGGGGACAAGTGAGCAGTTCTTC.

The rearrangement uses TRBV7-9 and TRBJ2-5; D gene ambiguous. There are 12 residues in the CDR3. Trimming left V 4 bases short and J 3 bases short, with 6 bases between. Germline-derived CDR1 and CDR2 are SEHNR and FQNEAQ (reference sequence). DNA for the CDR3: TGTGCCAGCAGCTGGGATAAAGAGACCCAGTACTTC. It yields the protein CASSWDKETQYF.

The table lists this clonotype with a few counts. This chain links TRBV7-3 with TRBJ2-1; a possible D gene is TRBD2 (6 bases). Trimming removed 8 bases at V and 6 bases at J, with 14 bases between. This CDR3 comprises 13 residues. Germline V gives CDR1 SGHTA, CDR2 FQGTGA. This chain's CDR3 is CASRPGSSNEQFF. CDR3 sequence (DNA): TGTGCCAGCCGTCCCGGGAGTAGCAATGAGCAGTTCTTC.

The rearrangement links TRBV6-5 to TRBJ2-5, with TRBD2 matching over 7 bases. Trimming at V came to 5 bases and at J to 13 bases, leaving 16 bases not matched to a gene. Germline CDR1 is MNHEY and CDR2 is SVGAGI. The CDR3 contains 14 residues. The CDR3 coding sequence is TGTGCCAGCAGTGCACGTGCGGGGGTCAAGAGGGCGTACTTC. This gives the protein CASSARAGVKRAYF.

This chain joins TRBV29-1 and TRBJ2-1; 8 bases align to TRBD2. The CDR3 is 11 amino acids. Germline loops: CDR1 SQVTM, CDR2 ANQGSEA. The trim removed 4 bases at V and 9 bases at J, leaving 2 bases unmatched. CDR3 sequence (DNA): TGCAGCGTTGCTCGGGAGGGTGAGCAGTTCTTC. It yields the protein CSVAREGEQFF.